The rows below give T cell receptor beta chains drawn from one sample of a study of read filtering for tumor transcriptome and immune sequencing. MiXCR, run by TCRdb on the reads, gives a single entry per CDR3 protein. The sample yields around 50,000 distinct CDR3 sequences, more than 9% seen once. Input material: a population of CD138-negative cells sorted from bone marrow. The receptors here all came from a donor over 35 with multiple myeloma. Both conserved end residues are part of each CDR3. The D gene is left open where the match is weak. A clone size is listed for some rows: how often the clone was seen (once, few, many), or a class if it is expanded.

DNA: TGTGCCAGCAGCCAAGCCTGGGACAGGGACGACGAGCAGTACTTC
CDR3: CASSQAWDRDDEQYF
size: many
J: TRBJ2-7
D: TRBD1
V: TRBV3-1

DNA: TGTGCCAATAGACAGGAACTTATGGTGGCGGACACTGAAGCTTTCTTT
CDR3: CANRQELMVADTEAFF
size: many
J: TRBJ1-1
D: .
V: TRBV2

DNA: TGTGCCAGCACAAGTTCCGGGGCCAATCAGCCCCAGCATTTT
CDR3: CASTSSGANQPQHF
size: many
J: TRBJ1-5
D: .
V: TRBV12-3/TRBV12-4

DNA: TGTGCCAGCAGTCCCTGGGACAGAAACACCGGGGAGCTGTTTTTT
CDR3: CASSPWDRNTGELFF
size: many
J: TRBJ2-2
D: TRBD1
V: TRBV12-3/TRBV12-4

DNA: TGCAGCGTTTCACCACAACGGACAGGAGGCAAGCAGTACTTC
CDR3: CSVSPQRTGGKQYF
size: many
J: TRBJ2-7
D: TRBD1
V: TRBV29-1

DNA: TGCAGTGCTAAACAGGGGATTGACTATGGCTACACCTTC
CDR3: CSAKQGIDYGYTF
size: many
J: TRBJ1-2
D: TRBD1
V: TRBV20-1

DNA: TGTGCCAGCAGTCCGACACCGGACGCCCTCTACGAGCAGTACTTC
CDR3: CASSPTPDALYEQYF
size: many
J: TRBJ2-7
D: .
V: TRBV28

DNA: TGCGCCAGCAGCTTGGGAGCGCCTAGCCCGACCTACGAGCAGTACTTC
CDR3: CASSLGAPSPTYEQYF
size: many
J: TRBJ2-7
D: .
V: TRBV5-1

DNA: TGTGCCAGCAGCTTAAACAGGGCTAGCACAGATACGCAGTATTTT
CDR3: CASSLNRASTDTQYF
size: .
J: TRBJ2-3
D: .
V: TRBV7-3

DNA: TGCAGTGCTAGCCGGGATATTGAGCAGTTCTTC
CDR3: CSASRDIEQFF
size: few
J: TRBJ2-1
D: .
V: TRBV20-1

DNA: TGTGCCAGCAGCTTCTGGGACAGGGATATGAACACTGAAGCTTTCTTT
CDR3: CASSFWDRDMNTEAFF
size: few
J: TRBJ1-1
D: TRBD1
V: TRBV5-6

DNA: TGCGCCAGCAGCTTGGACGTCGTAGGGGGTGAAAAACTGTTTTTT
CDR3: CASSLDVVGGEKLFF
size: many
J: TRBJ1-4
D: .
V: TRBV5-1

DNA: TGTGCCACCAGCAGAGCACGAGACAGGGGGATGGGTCAGCCCCAGCATTTT
CDR3: CATSRARDRGMGQPQHF
size: many
J: TRBJ1-5
D: TRBD1
V: TRBV15

DNA: TGCAGTGCTAGAAGGCGCTCCGGGCTAAGGTACAGTGAGCAGTTCTTC
CDR3: CSARRRSGLRYSEQFF
size: few
J: TRBJ2-1
D: .
V: TRBV20-1

DNA: TGTGCCAGCAGCCAAGAATTTTTGCGCTCTGGAAACACCATATATTTT
CDR3: CASSQEFLRSGNTIYF
size: many
J: TRBJ1-3
D: .
V: TRBV3-1

DNA: TGTGCCAGCAGCAAAGGGACTAGCGTCTACAATGAGCAGTTCTTC
CDR3: CASSKGTSVYNEQFF
size: .
J: TRBJ2-1
D: .
V: TRBV21-1

DNA: TGTGCCAGCAGCTACATGATGAACACTGAAGCTTTCTTT
CDR3: CASSYMMNTEAFF
size: many
J: TRBJ1-1
D: .
V: TRBV2

DNA: TGCAGCGTTGAAGATGGGTATGGAACTGAAGCTTTCTTT
CDR3: CSVEDGYGTEAFF
size: many
J: TRBJ1-1
D: .
V: TRBV29-1

DNA: TGTGCCAGCAGTGAGAACACCGGGGAGCTGTTTTTT
CDR3: CASSENTGELFF
size: many
J: TRBJ2-2
D: .
V: TRBV6-1

DNA: TGCAGTGCTGTTCTAGCGGGGGGGCCGGATACGCAGTATTTT
CDR3: CSAVLAGGPDTQYF
size: many
J: TRBJ2-3
D: TRBD2
V: TRBV20-1

DNA: TGTGCCAGCAGCTGGGGGGGAGAGCAGTTCTTC
CDR3: CASSWGGEQFF
size: .
J: TRBJ2-1
D: TRBD2
V: TRBV11-3

DNA: TGTGCCAGCAGCCAAGACGGCAGGGGGTCAAGCACAGATACGCAGTATTTT
CDR3: CASSQDGRGSSTDTQYF
size: many
J: TRBJ2-3
D: TRBD1
V: TRBV14

DNA: TGTGCCAGCCCCTCACTCACAGACAATGAGCAGTTCTTC
CDR3: CASPSLTDNEQFF
size: many
J: TRBJ2-1
D: .
V: TRBV9

DNA: TGTGCCAGCAGTCCACAGGGTCTTGAAGACATTCAGTACTTC
CDR3: CASSPQGLEDIQYF
size: many
J: TRBJ2-4
D: .
V: TRBV3-1

DNA: TGCAGCGTGGACGGGACAGCCACAGATACGCAGTATTTT
CDR3: CSVDGTATDTQYF
size: many
J: TRBJ2-3
D: TRBD1
V: TRBV29-1

DNA: TGTGCCAGTAGTATTATGGACACAGATACGCAGTATTTT
CDR3: CASSIMDTDTQYF
size: .
J: TRBJ2-3
D: .
V: TRBV19

DNA: TGTGCCACCAGCAGAGACCGCCCCCGGGGCGGCGCAGATACGCAGTATTTT
CDR3: CATSRDRPRGGADTQYF
size: many
J: TRBJ2-3
D: .
V: TRBV15

DNA: TGTGCCAGCAGAAGAGGACGGGACACTGAAGCTTTCTTT
CDR3: CASRRGRDTEAFF
size: few
J: TRBJ1-1
D: .
V: TRBV6-5

DNA: TGTGCCGGCTTCCGGGACAGGGGGCTCGGGGCCAACGTCCTGACTTTC
CDR3: CAGFRDRGLGANVLTF
size: .
J: TRBJ2-6
D: TRBD1
V: TRBV18

DNA: TGTGCCAGCAGCTTAGATACGGGAGAGCAGCCCCAGCATTTT
CDR3: CASSLDTGEQPQHF
size: many
J: TRBJ1-5
D: .
V: TRBV11-2

DNA: TGTGCCACCAGTTCAGGGGGGCCAAATAGACCCCTCCACTTT
CDR3: CATSSGGPNRPLHF
size: many
J: TRBJ1-6
D: TRBD1
V: TRBV15

DNA: TGTGCCAGCTCACCACCGGGGCCTACCGCCTACGAGCAGTACTTC
CDR3: CASSPPGPTAYEQYF
size: many
J: TRBJ2-7
D: .
V: TRBV18

DNA: TGTGCCAGCAGCCAATCGGGAAGTAACTACGAGCAGTACTTC
CDR3: CASSQSGSNYEQYF
size: hyperexpanded
J: TRBJ2-7
D: .
V: TRBV16

DNA: TGCGCCAGCAGCTTGGGACTAGCGGGGATCTACGAGCAGTACTTC
CDR3: CASSLGLAGIYEQYF
size: many
J: TRBJ2-7
D: TRBD2
V: TRBV5-1

DNA: TGTGCCAGTAGTATAGATCTTTGGAGGGGTATCCCCTCCCAGCATTTT
CDR3: CASSIDLWRGIPSQHF
size: many
J: TRBJ1-5
D: .
V: TRBV19

DNA: TGCGCCAGCAGCTTGGACGAGAATCAGCCCCAGCATTTT
CDR3: CASSLDENQPQHF
size: many
J: TRBJ1-5
D: .
V: TRBV5-1

DNA: TGTGCCAGCAGCCCGCGGACAGTGAGGGATTCACCCCTCCACTTT
CDR3: CASSPRTVRDSPLHF
size: many
J: TRBJ1-6
D: .
V: TRBV7-2

DNA: TGTGCCAGCAGCCTTACAGGAGGTAGCAGTCAGCCCCAGCATTTT
CDR3: CASSLTGGSSQPQHF
size: .
J: TRBJ1-5
D: .
V: TRBV7-2

DNA: TGCAGTGCTGACAAAGCGGGGCCGCCTAGGGAGACCCAGTACTTC
CDR3: CSADKAGPPRETQYF
size: many
J: TRBJ2-5
D: TRBD2
V: TRBV20-1

DNA: TGTGCCAGCAGCGGTTTTTTTAGCGGCTCCTACAATGAGCAGTTCTTC
CDR3: CASSGFFSGSYNEQFF
size: many
J: TRBJ2-1
D: .
V: TRBV6-5

DNA: TGTGCCAGCAGTCCCCTCGGACAAGGATATGAAAAACTGTTTTTT
CDR3: CASSPLGQGYEKLFF
size: many
J: TRBJ1-4
D: .
V: TRBV28

DNA: TGCGCCAGCAGTGTCCCCCGGAACACTGAAGCTTTCTTT
CDR3: CASSVPRNTEAFF
size: many
J: TRBJ1-1
D: .
V: TRBV10-2

DNA: TGCGCCAGCAGCTTAACAGGGGGGTCCTACAATGAGCAGTTCTTC
CDR3: CASSLTGGSYNEQFF
size: few
J: TRBJ2-1
D: TRBD1
V: TRBV5-1

DNA: TGCGCCAGCAGTTATTACTCAAGCGGGAGCTCCTACAATGAGCAGTTCTTC
CDR3: CASSYYSSGSSYNEQFF
size: many
J: TRBJ2-1
D: TRBD2
V: TRBV5-1

DNA: TGTGCCAGCAGCCCTAAGGGGGGGCCTACGCAGTATTTT
CDR3: CASSPKGGPTQYF
size: many
J: TRBJ2-3
D: .
V: TRBV7-2

DNA: TGTGCCAGCAGCCCGACTAGCGGGGCCGTGGAAGAGCAGTTCTTC
CDR3: CASSPTSGAVEEQFF
size: many
J: TRBJ2-1
D: TRBD2
V: TRBV14

DNA: TGTGCCACACAGAGGCGGGGGGAGTCAGATACGCAGTATTTT
CDR3: CATQRRGESDTQYF
size: .
J: TRBJ2-3
D: TRBD2
V: TRBV6-6

DNA: TGCGCCAGCAGCTTTAGGGACAGGGCGAGCTATGGCTACACCTTC
CDR3: CASSFRDRASYGYTF
size: many
J: TRBJ1-2
D: TRBD1
V: TRBV5-1

DNA: TGTGCAAGTTGCCGTGGACAGCTCTACAATGAGCAGTTCTTC
CDR3: CASCRGQLYNEQFF
size: many
J: TRBJ2-1
D: .
V: TRBV19

DNA: TGTGCCAGTAGTATACAGGGCTCTCAGCCCCAGCATTTT
CDR3: CASSIQGSQPQHF
size: many
J: TRBJ1-5
D: .
V: TRBV19

DNA: TGTGCCAGCAGTGAGACAGAACCGAGCTCCTACAATGAGCAGTTCTTC
CDR3: CASSETEPSSYNEQFF
size: many
J: TRBJ2-1
D: .
V: TRBV2

DNA: TGTGCCAGCACCCAACCCAACATGAACACTGAAGCTTTCTTT
CDR3: CASTQPNMNTEAFF
size: many
J: TRBJ1-1
D: .
V: TRBV6-2/TRBV6-3

DNA: TGTGCCAGCAGCTTTAACAGGATTAGCTCCTACGAGCAGTACTTC
CDR3: CASSFNRISSYEQYF
size: many
J: TRBJ2-7
D: .
V: TRBV7-2

DNA: TGCGCCAGCAGCTTATCATCCGGGGCCAACGTCCTGACTTTC
CDR3: CASSLSSGANVLTF
size: many
J: TRBJ2-6
D: .
V: TRBV5-1

DNA: TGTGCCACCAGCAGAGATGGGGGTGGGGAGCGCACAGATACGCAGTATTTT
CDR3: CATSRDGGGERTDTQYF
size: .
J: TRBJ2-3
D: .
V: TRBV15

DNA: TGTGCCACCAGCAGAGACTTGGAGACGGGGCAGTATGGCTACACCTTC
CDR3: CATSRDLETGQYGYTF
size: many
J: TRBJ1-2
D: .
V: TRBV15

DNA: TGTGCCAGCACCTCCTATAGGCAGAACACTGAAGCTTTCTTT
CDR3: CASTSYRQNTEAFF
size: many
J: TRBJ1-1
D: .
V: TRBV3-1

DNA: TGTGCCAGCAGCCCAGCCCCCGACCGACAGGGGGAAGCTTTCTTT
CDR3: CASSPAPDRQGEAFF
size: .
J: TRBJ1-1
D: TRBD1
V: TRBV5-6

DNA: TGTGCCAGCAGTTTAAGCGAAACTAGCACAGATACGCAGTATTTT
CDR3: CASSLSETSTDTQYF
size: many
J: TRBJ2-3
D: .
V: TRBV28